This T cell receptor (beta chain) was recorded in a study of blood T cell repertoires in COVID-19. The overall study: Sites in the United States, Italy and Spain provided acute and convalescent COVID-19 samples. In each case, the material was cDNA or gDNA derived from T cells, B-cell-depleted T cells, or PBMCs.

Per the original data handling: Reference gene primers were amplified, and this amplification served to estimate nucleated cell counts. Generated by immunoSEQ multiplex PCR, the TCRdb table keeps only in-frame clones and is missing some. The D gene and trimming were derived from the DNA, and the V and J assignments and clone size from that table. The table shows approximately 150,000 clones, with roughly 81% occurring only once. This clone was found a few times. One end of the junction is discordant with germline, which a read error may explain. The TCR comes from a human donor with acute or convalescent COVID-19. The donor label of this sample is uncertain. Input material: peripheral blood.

For the CDR3, the DNA is TGCAGCGTTGAGGTATCGGACAGGGTAGGGCTCTTC. Its translation is CSVEVSDRVGLF. This sequence joins TRBV29-1 and TRBJ2-1; 8 bases are shared with TRBD1. CDR3 size: 12 residues. Germline V gene sequence: CDR1 SQVTM, CDR2 ANQGSEA.